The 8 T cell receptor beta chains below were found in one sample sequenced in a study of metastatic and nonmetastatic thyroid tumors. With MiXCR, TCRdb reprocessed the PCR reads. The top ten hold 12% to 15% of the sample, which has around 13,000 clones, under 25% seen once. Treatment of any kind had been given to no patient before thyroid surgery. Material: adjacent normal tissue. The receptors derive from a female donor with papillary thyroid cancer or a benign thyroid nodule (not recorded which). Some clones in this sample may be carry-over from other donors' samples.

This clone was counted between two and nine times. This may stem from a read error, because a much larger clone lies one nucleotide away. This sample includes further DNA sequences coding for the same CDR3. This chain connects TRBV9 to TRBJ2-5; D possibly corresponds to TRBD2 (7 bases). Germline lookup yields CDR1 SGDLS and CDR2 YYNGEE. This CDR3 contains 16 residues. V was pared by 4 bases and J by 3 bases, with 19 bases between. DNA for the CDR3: TGTGCCAGCAGCTCTGGAACCAGGGGAGGGAAAGAGACCCAGTACTTC. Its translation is CASSSGTRGGKETQYF.

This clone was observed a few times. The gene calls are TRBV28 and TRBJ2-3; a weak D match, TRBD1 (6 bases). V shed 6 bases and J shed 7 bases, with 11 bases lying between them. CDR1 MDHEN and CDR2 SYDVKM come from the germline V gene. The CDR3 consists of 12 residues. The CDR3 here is CASSITGNTQYF. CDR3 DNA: TGTGCCAGCAGCATAACAGGGAATACGCAGTATTTT.

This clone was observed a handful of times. For the CDR3, the DNA is TGTGCCAGCAGTTCTAGGGGGCACAGCCTTAATGAAAAACTGTTTTTT. Its protein is CASSSRGHSLNEKLFF. The J gene is TRBJ1-4, the V gene TRBV27, with TRBD1 matching 7 bases. Germline V CDR1 and CDR2: MNHEY, SMNVEV (reference sequence). V shed 4 bases and J 4 bases; nucleotides not matched to a gene: 9. The CDR3 contains 16 residues.

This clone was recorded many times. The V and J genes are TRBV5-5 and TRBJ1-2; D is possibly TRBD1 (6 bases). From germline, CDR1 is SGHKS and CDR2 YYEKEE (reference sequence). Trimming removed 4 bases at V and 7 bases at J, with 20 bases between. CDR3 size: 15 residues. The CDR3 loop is CASSLLGQFLRGYTF. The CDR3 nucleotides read TGTGCCAGCAGCCTGCTAGGACAGTTCCTTCGTGGCTACACCTTC.

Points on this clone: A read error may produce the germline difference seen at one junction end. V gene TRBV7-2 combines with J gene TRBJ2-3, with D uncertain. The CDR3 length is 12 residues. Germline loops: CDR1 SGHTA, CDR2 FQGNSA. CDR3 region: CASQRSTDTQSF. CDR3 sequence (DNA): TGTGCCAGCCAGAGGTCCACAGATACGCAGTCTTTT.

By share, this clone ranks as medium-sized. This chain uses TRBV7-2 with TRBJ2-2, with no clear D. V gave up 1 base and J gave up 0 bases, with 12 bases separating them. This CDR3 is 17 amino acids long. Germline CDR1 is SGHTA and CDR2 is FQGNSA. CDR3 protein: CASSLGWPASNTGELFF. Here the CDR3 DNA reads TGTGCCAGCAGCTTAGGATGGCCAGCGTCGAACACCGGGGAGCTGTTTTTT.

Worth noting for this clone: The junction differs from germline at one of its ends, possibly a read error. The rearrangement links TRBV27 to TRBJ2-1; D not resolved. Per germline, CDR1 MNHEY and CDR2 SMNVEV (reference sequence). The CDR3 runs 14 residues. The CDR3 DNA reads TGTGCCATCAGTCGGCCCTCTCACGGCAGTGAGCAGTTCTTC. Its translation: CAISRPSHGSEQFF.

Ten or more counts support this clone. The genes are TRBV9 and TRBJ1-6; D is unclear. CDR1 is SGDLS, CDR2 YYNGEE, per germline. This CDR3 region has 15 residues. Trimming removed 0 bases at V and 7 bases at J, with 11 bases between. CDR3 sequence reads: CASSVGSVGNSPLHF. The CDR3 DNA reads TGTGCCAGCAGCGTAGGGTCAGTGGGGAATTCACCCCTCCACTTT.